This T cell receptor (beta chain) was captured by sequencing in a study of cytomegalovirus exposure and HLA in healthy donors. It was with 60 Vbeta and 13 Jbeta primers that the PCR ran. Assay used: immunoSEQ multiplex PCR; TCRdb lists only in-frame clones, some missing. Among around 300,000 clones listed, just over 70% were seen once. The CDR3 totals 11 residues. Germline CDR1 is LNHNV and CDR2 is YYDKDF (reference sequence). Trimming removed 2 bases from V and 5 bases from J, with 3 bases in between. V and J are TRBV15 and TRBJ1-1; D is uncertain. Source material: PBMCs. This receptor was taken from a female donor in good health and CMV-seronegative. CDR3 nucleotides: TGTGCCACCAGCAGAACAACTGAAGCTTTCTTT. This codes for CATSRTTEAFF.